This T cell receptor beta chain was retrieved from a study of T cells after yellow fever vaccination (dated by TCRdb to the late 2010s). Study-level background: Libraries from fractions with low cell numbers were prepared with the SMART-Seq v4 Ultra Low Input RNA kit. To follow T-cell clones before and after both primary and booster YFV17D yellow fever vaccination, bulk TCR alpha and beta repertoires underwent longitudinal sequencing. The cohort comprised two healthy male donors, one aged 18 to 30 and one aged 30 to 40 years. Bulk PBMC replicates and cell subsets were isolated from blood drawn at multiple timepoints before and after both primary and secondary immunization.

General findings and caveats noted by the study authors: Compared with the primary T-cell response, the secondary T-cell response was weaker but faster, peaking on day 5 rather than day 15. A small fraction of clonotypes showed up in both the CD4 and CD8 compartments, probably as a result of convergent recombination. Because only two donors were included in the study, the extent to which the findings can be generalized is limited. After the booster, most clones that had expanded after primary vaccination were detected again (around 96% of CD4 and 70% to 90% of CD8), suggesting broad maintenance of memory. FACS-sorted repertoires could contain abundant contaminating clonotypes from the bulk population, so computational filtering was required.

In light of the paper, this sample's treatment or condition label describes: live attenuated yellow fever vaccine strain. A standard Ficoll-Paque protocol was used to isolate PBMCs from peripheral blood. Dynabeads CD4 and CD8 positive selection kits were used to isolate the CD4 and CD8 T-cell fractions. RNA was extracted with TriZol from bulk PBMCs, CD4 and CD8 fractions, and dextramer-positive and dextramer-negative fractions. TCR cDNA was made using 5'RACE template switching, a step that added a universal primer site and unique molecular identifiers. cDNA synthesis was primed from both the TCR alpha and TCR beta constant segments. Two PCR steps were used to amplify libraries, with sample barcodes and sequencing adapters being added in the second step. Sequencing of libraries was done on Illumina HiSeq 2500 (2x100 bp) or NovaSeq (2x150 bp). In the source study's methods: Demultiplexing of reads and collapsing into UMI consensus sequences were performed with MIGEC, and V(D)J alignment was carried out with MiXCR. Clonotypes responding to the vaccine were identified with edgeR on replicate PBMC samples, with the criteria of FDR below 0.01 and a log2 fold change above 5 up to day 15. Bulk clonotypes were assigned CD4 or CD8 identity according to which sequenced CD4 or CD8 repertoire held them at higher abundance. TCRdb itself trimmed the public reads at Q25 with fastp, ran MiXCR and retained productive beta chains. One record per CDR3 amino acid sequence lists the most common genes and DNA. TCRdb's processing, not the study's, gives the V and J calls here. The sample table holds approximately 250,000 distinct CDR3 sequences, of which more than 6.5% were seen once. 0.8% to 1.2% of the sample belongs to the ten largest clones.

Looking up the germline V gene yields CDR1 MNHEY and CDR2 SVGEGT. The CDR3 numbers 15 residues from cysteine through phenylalanine. Solely the CDR3 DNA is kept, with 45 bases framed from the first base. The junction shows trimming of 7 bases on V and 6 bases on J, plus 19 bases between the germline ends. This clonotype was detected a few times. Its antigen is unknown. No base-level quality is on record; no much larger clone is a single base apart. This chain joins TRBV6-2 or TRBV6-3 to TRBJ2-1, with the D segment identity uncertain. This receptor was obtained from a man aged 25 to 40 who received the YFV17D yellow fever vaccine. The material sequenced was CD4+ T cells sorted from PBMCs, taken on the day of the yellow fever booster vaccination. The bases read TGTGCCAGCACCAGGTTTCAAAACAGTGGCAATGAGCAGTTCTTC. It codes for CASTRFQNSGNEQFF.